The clone carrying this T cell receptor beta chain is a singleton in its sample. Its antigen is not identified. This CDR3 contains 14 residues. V lost 2 bases and J 3 bases, leaving 9 bases between the germline ends. Germline V lookup: CDR1 SGHVS, CDR2 FQNEAQ. These data are taken from a study of OX40 agonist ivuxolimab in advanced cancers. Study details: Ivuxolimab, an agonistic anti-OX40 (CD134) antibody, was given to patients. Study-level points and caveats: The authors did not determine the antigen specificity of the expanded peripheral T cells.

Clones were read by immunoSEQ multiplex PCR, and TCRdb kept only the in-frame ones, dropping some. The sample gives 100,000 to 120,000 clones, about 92% of which show up once; about 0.28% is in the top ten. This rearrangement joins TRBV7-8 to TRBJ2-3; D not certain. The sample in question was CD4+ or CD8+ T cells sorted from blood, obtained in a trial of the OX40 agonist ivuxolimab. This TCR was sampled from an adult with an advanced solid tumor such as melanoma, head and neck, liver or kidney cancer. CDR3 in amino acids: CASSLKSGTDTQYF. DNA for the CDR3: TGTGCCAGCAGCTTAAAGTCAGGAACAGATACGCAGTATTTT. Based on the CDR3 plus reference TRBV7-8 and TRBJ2-3, the full variable domain is GAGVSQSPRYKVAKRGQDVALRCDPISGHVSLFWYQQALGQGPEFLTYFQNEAQLDKSGLPSDRFFAERPEGSVSTLKIQRTQQEDSAVYLCASSLKSGTDTQYFGPGTRLTVL.